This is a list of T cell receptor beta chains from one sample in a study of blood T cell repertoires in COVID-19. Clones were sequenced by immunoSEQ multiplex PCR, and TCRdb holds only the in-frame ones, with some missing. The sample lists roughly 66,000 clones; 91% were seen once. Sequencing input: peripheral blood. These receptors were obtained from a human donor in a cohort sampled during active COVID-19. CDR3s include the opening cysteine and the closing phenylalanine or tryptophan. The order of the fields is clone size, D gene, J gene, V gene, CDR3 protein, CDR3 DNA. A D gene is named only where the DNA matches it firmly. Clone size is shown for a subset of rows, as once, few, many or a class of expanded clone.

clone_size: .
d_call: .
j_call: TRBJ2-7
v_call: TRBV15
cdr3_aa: CATSRDKHYEQYF
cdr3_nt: TGTGCCACCAGCAGAGACAAACACTACGAGCAGTACTTC

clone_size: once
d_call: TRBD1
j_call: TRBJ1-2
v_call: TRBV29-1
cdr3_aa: CSVDPRGTDTNYGYTF
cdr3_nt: TGCAGCGTTGACCCTCGAGGGACAGACACTAACTATGGCTACACCTTC

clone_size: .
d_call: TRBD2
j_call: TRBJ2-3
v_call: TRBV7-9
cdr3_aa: CASSFGSGGADTQYF
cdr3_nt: TGTGCCAGCAGCTTCGGGAGCGGGGGCGCAGATACGCAGTATTTT

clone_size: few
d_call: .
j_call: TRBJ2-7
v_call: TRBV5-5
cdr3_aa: CARAIPYEQYF
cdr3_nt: TGTGCCAGGGCCATTCCCTACGAGCAGTACTTC

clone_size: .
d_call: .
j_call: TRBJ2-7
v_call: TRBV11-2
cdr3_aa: CASSLGSGATYEQYF
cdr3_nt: TGTGCCAGCAGCTTAGGGAGTGGAGCCACCTACGAGCAGTACTTC

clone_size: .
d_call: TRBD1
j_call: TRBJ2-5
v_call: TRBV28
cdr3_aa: CASSLGGQQETQYF
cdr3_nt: TGTGCCAGCAGTTTAGGGGGACAGCAAGAGACCCAGTACTTC

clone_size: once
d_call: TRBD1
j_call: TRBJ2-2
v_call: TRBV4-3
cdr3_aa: CASSRGQGNTGELFF
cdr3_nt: TGCGCCAGCAGCCGAGGACAGGGGAACACCGGGGAGCTGTTTTTT

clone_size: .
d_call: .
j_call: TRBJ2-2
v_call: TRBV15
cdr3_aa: CATSSGVNTGELFF
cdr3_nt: TGTGCCACCAGCAGCGGTGTGAACACCGGGGAGCTGTTTTTT

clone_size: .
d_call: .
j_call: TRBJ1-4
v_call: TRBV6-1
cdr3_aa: CASSESTARASLLFF
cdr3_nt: TGTGCCAGCAGTGAGTCCACCGCCAGGGCCTCCCTACTGTTTTTT

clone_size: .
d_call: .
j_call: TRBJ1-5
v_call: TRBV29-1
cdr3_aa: CSVEDPGEPQHF
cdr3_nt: TGCAGCGTTGAAGATCCAGGGGAGCCCCAGCATTTT

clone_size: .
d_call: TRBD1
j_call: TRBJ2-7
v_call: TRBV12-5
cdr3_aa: CASGIGTGDPEQYF
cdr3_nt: TGTGCTAGTGGCATCGGGACAGGGGACCCCGAGCAGTACTTC

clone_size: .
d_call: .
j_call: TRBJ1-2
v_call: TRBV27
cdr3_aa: CASSLSIRDGYTF
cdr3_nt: TGTGCCAGCAGTTTATCGATCAGGGATGGCTACACCTTC

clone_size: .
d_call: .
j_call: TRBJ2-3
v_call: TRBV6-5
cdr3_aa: CASSPEGPDTQYF
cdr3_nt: TGTGCCAGCAGCCCGGAGGGGCCAGATACGCAGTATTTT

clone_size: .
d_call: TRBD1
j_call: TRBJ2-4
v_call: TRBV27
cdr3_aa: CASSLPDRVVQYF
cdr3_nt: TGTGCCAGCAGTTTACCCGACAGGGTGGTTCAGTACTTC

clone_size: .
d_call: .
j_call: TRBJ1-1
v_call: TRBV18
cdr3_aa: CASSPSSQMNTEAFF
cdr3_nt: TGTGCCAGCTCACCATCTAGCCAGATGAACACTGAAGCTTTCTTT

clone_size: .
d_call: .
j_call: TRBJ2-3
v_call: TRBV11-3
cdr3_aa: CASSPSARSSTDTQYF
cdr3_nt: TGTGCCAGCAGTCCCTCGGCGAGGTCTAGCACAGATACGCAGTATTTT

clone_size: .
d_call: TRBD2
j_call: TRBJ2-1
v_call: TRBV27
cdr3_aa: CASSSPGTSGGWEQFF
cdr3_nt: TGTGCCAGCAGTTCCCCCGGGACTAGCGGGGGATGGGAGCAGTTCTTC

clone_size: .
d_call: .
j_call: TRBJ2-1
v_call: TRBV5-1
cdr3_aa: CASSSEALLSYNEQFF
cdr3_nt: TGCGCCAGCAGCTCTGAAGCTCTACTCTCCTACAATGAGCAGTTCTTC

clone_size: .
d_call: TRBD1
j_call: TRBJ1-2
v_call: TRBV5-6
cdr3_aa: CASTGRGRSNYGYTF
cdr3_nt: TGTGCCAGCACCGGGAGGGGGCGGTCGAACTATGGCTACACCTTC

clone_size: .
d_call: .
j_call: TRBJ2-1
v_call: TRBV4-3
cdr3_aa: CASSQDLASFNEQFF
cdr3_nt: TGCGCCAGCAGCCAAGATCTTGCTAGTTTCAATGAGCAGTTCTTC

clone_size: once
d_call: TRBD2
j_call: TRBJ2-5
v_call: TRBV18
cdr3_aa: CASSRYGSSGQETQYF
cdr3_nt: TGTGCCAGCTCACGCTACGGGTCTAGCGGGCAAGAGACCCAGTACTTC

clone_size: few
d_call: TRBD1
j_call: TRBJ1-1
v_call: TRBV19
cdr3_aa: CASKTGTGGTFVEAFF
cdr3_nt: TGTGCCAGTAAAACCGGGACAGGGGGAACGTTTGTTGAAGCTTTCTTT

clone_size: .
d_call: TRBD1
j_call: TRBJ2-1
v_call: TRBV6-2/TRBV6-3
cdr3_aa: CASSYMAGGLPSYNEQFF
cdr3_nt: TGTGCCAGCAGTTACATGGCAGGGGGCCTACCGTCCTACAATGAGCAGTTCTTC

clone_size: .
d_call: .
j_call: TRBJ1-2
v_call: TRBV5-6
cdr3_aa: CASSSRSGAGMGGYTF
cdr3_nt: TGTGCCAGCAGCTCCCGGTCAGGGGCTGGGATGGGGGGCTACACCTTC

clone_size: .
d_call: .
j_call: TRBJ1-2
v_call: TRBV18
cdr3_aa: CASSPPDSYGSYTF
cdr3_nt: TGTGCCAGCTCACCACCGGACAGCTATGGAAGCTACACCTTC

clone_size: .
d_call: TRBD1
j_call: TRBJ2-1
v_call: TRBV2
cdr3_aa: CASHRGRPYNEQFF
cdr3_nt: TGTGCCAGCCACAGGGGGCGTCCCTACAATGAGCAGTTCTTC

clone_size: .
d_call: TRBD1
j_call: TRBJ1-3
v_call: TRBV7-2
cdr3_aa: CASSGRTGLRNTIYF
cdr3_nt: TGTGCCAGCAGCGGGCGGACAGGTCTTAGAAACACCATATATTTT

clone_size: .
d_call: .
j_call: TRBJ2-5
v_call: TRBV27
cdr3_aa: CASSYSIGETQYF
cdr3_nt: TGTGCCAGCAGTTACAGTATCGGCGAGACCCAGTACTTC

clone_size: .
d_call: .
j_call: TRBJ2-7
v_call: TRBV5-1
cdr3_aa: CASSLGGRNTYEQYF
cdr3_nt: TGCGCCAGCAGCTTGGGGGGCAGGAACACCTACGAGCAGTACTTC

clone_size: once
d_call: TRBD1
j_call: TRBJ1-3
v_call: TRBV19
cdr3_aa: CASRHRGQGSRGNTIYF
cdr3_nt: TGTGCCAGTAGGCACCGAGGACAGGGGTCTCGTGGAAACACCATATATTTT

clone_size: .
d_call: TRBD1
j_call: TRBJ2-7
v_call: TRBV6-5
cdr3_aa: CASSYAGTGDSEQYF
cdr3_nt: TGTGCCAGCAGTTACGCTGGGACAGGGGATTCCGAGCAGTACTTC

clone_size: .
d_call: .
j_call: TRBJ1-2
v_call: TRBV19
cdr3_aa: CASSTNSLGLDYGYTF
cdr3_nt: TGTGCCAGTAGTACTAACTCCCTCGGACTCGACTATGGCTACACCTTC

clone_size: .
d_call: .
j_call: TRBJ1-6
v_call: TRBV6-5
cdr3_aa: CASSYSIQGSSPLHF
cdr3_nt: TGTGCCAGCAGTTACTCCATCCAGGGAAGCTCACCCCTCCACTTT

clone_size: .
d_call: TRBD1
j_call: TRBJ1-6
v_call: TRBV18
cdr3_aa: CASSPPGTGREDSPLHF
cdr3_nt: TGTGCCAGCTCACCACCCGGGACAGGGCGCGAAGATTCACCCCTCCACTTT

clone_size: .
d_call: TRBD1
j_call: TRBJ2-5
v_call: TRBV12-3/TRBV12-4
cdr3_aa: CASSSGGQETQYF
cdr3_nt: TGTGCCAGCAGTTCAGGGGGCCAAGAGACCCAGTACTTC

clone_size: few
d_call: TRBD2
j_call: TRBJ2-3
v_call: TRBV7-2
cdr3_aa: CASSGSAAGGLYSTDTQYF
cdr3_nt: TGTGCCAGCAGTGGGTCCGCAGCGGGGGGTCTTTATAGCACAGATACGCAGTATTTT

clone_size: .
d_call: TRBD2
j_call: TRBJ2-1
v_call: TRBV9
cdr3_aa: CASSVGPGTSEIPSYNEQFF
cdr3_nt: TGTGCCAGCAGCGTAGGTCCCGGGACTAGCGAGATACCCTCCTACAATGAGCAGTTCTTC

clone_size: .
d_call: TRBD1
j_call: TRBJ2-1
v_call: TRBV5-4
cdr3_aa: CASSMDRGSYNEQFF
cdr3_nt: TGTGCCAGCAGCATGGACAGGGGGTCCTACAATGAGCAGTTCTTC

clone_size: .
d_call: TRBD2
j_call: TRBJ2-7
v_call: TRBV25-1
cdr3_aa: CASGIAGGGYEQYF
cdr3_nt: TGTGCCAGCGGTATAGCGGGGGGGGGCTACGAGCAGTACTTC

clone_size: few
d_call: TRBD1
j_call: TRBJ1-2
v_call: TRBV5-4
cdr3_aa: CASSLGTDRVSGYTF
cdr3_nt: TGTGCCAGCAGCTTAGGGACGGACAGGGTGAGTGGCTACACCTTC

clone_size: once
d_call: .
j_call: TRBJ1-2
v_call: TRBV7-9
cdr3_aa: CASSLPPGDGYTF
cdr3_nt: TGTGCCAGCAGCTTACCCCCGGGGGATGGCTACACCTTC

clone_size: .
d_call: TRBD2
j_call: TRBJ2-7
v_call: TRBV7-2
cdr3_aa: CASSAAGVSYEQYF
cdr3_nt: TGTGCCAGCAGCGCCGCGGGGGTCTCCTACGAGCAGTACTTC

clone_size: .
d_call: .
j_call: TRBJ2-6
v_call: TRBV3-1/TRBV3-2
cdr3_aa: CASSRDVGASSGANVLTF
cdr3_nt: TGTGCCAGCAGCCGGGACGTGGGGGCCAGCTCTGGGGCCAACGTCCTGACTTTC

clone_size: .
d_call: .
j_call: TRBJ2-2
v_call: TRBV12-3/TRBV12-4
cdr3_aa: CASSYYYTGELFF
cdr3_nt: TGTGCCAGCAGTTACTATTACACCGGGGAGCTGTTTTTT

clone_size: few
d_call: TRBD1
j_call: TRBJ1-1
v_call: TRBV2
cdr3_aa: CASRKTGVNTEAFF
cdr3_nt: TGTGCCAGCAGGAAGACAGGGGTAAACACTGAAGCTTTCTTT

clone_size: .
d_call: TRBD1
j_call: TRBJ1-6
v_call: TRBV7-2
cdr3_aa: CASSLQGAGNSPLHF
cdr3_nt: TGTGCCAGCAGCTTGCAGGGGGCCGGGAATTCACCCCTCCACTTT

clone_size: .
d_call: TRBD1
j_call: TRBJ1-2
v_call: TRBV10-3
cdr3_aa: CAISGTGDYGYTF
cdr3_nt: TGTGCCATCAGTGGGACAGGGGATTATGGCTACACCTTC

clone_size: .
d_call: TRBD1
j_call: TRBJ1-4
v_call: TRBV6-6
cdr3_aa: CASSYSEQGLNEKLFF
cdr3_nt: TGTGCCAGCAGTTACTCTGAACAGGGGTTGAATGAAAAACTGTTTTTT

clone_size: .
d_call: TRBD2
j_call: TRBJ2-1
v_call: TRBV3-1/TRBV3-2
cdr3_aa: CASRLAGSYNEQFF
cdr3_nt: TGTGCCAGCAGACTAGCGGGCTCCTACAATGAGCAGTTCTTC

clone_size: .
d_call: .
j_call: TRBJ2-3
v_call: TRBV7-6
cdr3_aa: CASSLAEADTQYF
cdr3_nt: TGTGCCAGCAGCTTAGCCGAGGCAGATACGCAGTATTTT